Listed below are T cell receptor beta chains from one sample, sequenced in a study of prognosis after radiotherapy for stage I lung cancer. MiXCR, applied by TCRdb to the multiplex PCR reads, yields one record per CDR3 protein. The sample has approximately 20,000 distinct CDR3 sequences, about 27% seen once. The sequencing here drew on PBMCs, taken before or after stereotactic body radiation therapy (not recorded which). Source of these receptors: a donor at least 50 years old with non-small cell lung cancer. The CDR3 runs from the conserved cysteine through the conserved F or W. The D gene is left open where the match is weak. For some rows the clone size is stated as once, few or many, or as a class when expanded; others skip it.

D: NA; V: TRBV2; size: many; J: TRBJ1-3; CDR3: CASRYTSSGNTIYF; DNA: TGTGCCAGCAGGTACACGAGCTCTGGAAACACCATATATTTT
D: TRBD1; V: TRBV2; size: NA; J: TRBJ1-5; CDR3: CASSLIATGGAGQPQHF; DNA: TGTGCCAGCAGCCTAATCGCGACAGGGGGCGCGGGTCAGCCCCAGCATTTT
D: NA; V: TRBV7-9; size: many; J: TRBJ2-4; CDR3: CASSLLGTDGNIQYF; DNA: TGTGCCAGCAGCTTATTGGGGACGGATGGCAACATTCAGTACTTC
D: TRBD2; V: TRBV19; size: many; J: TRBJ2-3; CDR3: CASSTLYESGSSRNTQYF; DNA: TGTGCCAGTAGTACACTCTATGAGAGCGGGAGTTCGCGGAATACGCAGTATTTT
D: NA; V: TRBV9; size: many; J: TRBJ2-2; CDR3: CASSVETMGAGELFF; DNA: TGTGCCAGCAGCGTAGAGACTATGGGGGCCGGGGAGCTGTTTTTT
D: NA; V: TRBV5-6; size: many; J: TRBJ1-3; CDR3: CASSEGHGNTIYF; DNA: TGTGCCAGCAGCGAGGGACATGGAAACACCATATATTTT
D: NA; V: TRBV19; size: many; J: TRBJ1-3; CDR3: CASAVRRQAGNTIYF; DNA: TGTGCCAGCGCGGTCCGCCGGCAGGCTGGAAACACCATATATTTT
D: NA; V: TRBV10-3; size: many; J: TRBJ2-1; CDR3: CAISAASAHEQFF; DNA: TGTGCCATCAGTGCCGCTTCAGCCCATGAGCAGTTCTTC
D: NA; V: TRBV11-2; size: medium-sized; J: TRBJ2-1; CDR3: CASSLVGYPEQFF; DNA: TGTGCCAGCAGCTTAGTGGGCTATCCTGAGCAGTTCTTC
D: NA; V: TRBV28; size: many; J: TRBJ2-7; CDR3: CASSPGRLYEQYF; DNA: TGTGCCAGCAGCCCAGGACGGCTCTACGAGCAGTACTTC
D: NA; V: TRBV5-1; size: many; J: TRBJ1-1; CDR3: CASSPADLGATEAFF; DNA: TGCGCCAGCAGCCCGGCCGACTTGGGGGCAACTGAAGCTTTCTTT
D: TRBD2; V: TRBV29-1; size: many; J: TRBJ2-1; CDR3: CSVVPQLAGVGSYNEQFF; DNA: TGCAGCGTTGTCCCCCAGCTAGCGGGAGTCGGATCCTACAATGAGCAGTTCTTC
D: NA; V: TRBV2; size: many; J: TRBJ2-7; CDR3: CASSETSLGYEQYF; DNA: TGTGCCAGCAGTGAAACCAGTCTAGGCTACGAGCAGTACTTC
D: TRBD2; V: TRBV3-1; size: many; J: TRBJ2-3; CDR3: CASSQDIGLAGGDTQYF; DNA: TGTGCCAGCAGCCAAGATATAGGACTAGCGGGAGGGGATACGCAGTATTTT
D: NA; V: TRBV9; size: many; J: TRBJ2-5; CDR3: CASSEPGRETQYF; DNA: TGTGCCAGCAGCGAGCCCGGGCGAGAGACCCAGTACTTC
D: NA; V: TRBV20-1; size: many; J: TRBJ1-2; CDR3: CSATHPNYGYTF; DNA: TGCAGTGCGACGCACCCTAACTATGGCTACACCTTC
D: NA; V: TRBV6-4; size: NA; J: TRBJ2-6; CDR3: CASSDWSSGSNVLTF; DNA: TGTGCCAGCAGTGACTGGAGCTCTGGGTCCAACGTCCTGACTTTC
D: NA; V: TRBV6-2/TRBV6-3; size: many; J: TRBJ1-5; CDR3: CASSSEEVQPQHF; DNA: TGTGCCAGCAGTTCGGAAGAGGTCCAGCCCCAGCATTTT
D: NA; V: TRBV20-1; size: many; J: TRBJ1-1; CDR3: CSARDLGGRNTEAFF; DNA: TGCAGTGCTAGAGATTTGGGGGGCAGAAACACTGAAGCTTTCTTT
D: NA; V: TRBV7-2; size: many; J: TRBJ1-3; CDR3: CASSPLDWDTIYF; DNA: TGTGCCAGCAGCCCCCTGGATTGGGACACCATATATTTT
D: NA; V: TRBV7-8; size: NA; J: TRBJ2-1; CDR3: CASRSNGLEQFF; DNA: TGTGCCAGCAGATCCAACGGCTTGGAGCAGTTCTTC
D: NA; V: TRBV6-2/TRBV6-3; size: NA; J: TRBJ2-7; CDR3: CASSYIFGFRYEQYF; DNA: TGTGCCAGCAGTTACATCTTTGGGTTTCGATACGAGCAGTACTTC
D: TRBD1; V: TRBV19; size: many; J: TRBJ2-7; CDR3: CASSISTGGFYEQYF; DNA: TGTGCCAGTAGTATTTCGACAGGGGGTTTCTACGAGCAGTACTTC
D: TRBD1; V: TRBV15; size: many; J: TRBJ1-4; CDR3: CATSRGTGPTNEKLFF; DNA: TGTGCCACCAGCAGAGGGACAGGTCCAACTAATGAAAAACTGTTTTTT
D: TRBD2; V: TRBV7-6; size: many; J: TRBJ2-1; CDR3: CASSPQSGSYYNEQFF; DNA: TGTGCCAGCAGCCCACAGAGCGGGAGCTACTACAATGAGCAGTTCTTC